This is a list of T cell receptor beta chains from one sample in a study of T cell responses to AZD1222 COVID-19 vaccine. Sequencing was performed with immunoSEQ multiplex PCR; in TCRdb, only in-frame clones are kept and a portion is missing. The profile covers about 160,000 clones, with more than 80% appearing a single time and 3% to 3.5% taken by the ten largest. The sample consisted of peripheral blood, taken 28 days after the second AZD1222 dose. Source of these receptors: an adult who received the AZD1222 COVID-19 vaccine. Both conserved end residues are part of each CDR3. Fields, in order: clone size, J gene, D gene, V gene, CDR3 DNA, CDR3 protein. A D gene is named only where the DNA matches it firmly. Size tells how often a clone was seen (once, few, many) or the class of an expanded clone, and some rows leave it out.

clone_size: .
j_call: TRBJ2-1
d_call: .
v_call: TRBV2
cdr3_nt: TGTGCCAGCAGAGGGACCCCCAATGAGCAGTTCTTC
cdr3_aa: CASRGTPNEQFF

clone_size: .
j_call: TRBJ1-1
d_call: .
v_call: TRBV19
cdr3_nt: TGTGCCAGTAGTCAGGGATGGGCCACTGAAGCTTTCTTT
cdr3_aa: CASSQGWATEAFF

clone_size: .
j_call: TRBJ2-2
d_call: TRBD2
v_call: TRBV7-7
cdr3_nt: TGTGCCAGCAGCTTAGCCCTGCATAGCGGGATTATCACCGGGGAGCTGTTTTTT
cdr3_aa: CASSLALHSGIITGELFF

clone_size: .
j_call: TRBJ2-7
d_call: .
v_call: TRBV5-4
cdr3_nt: TGTGCCAGCAGCTTGGTGGTGGGGAACGAGCAGTACTTC
cdr3_aa: CASSLVVGNEQYF

clone_size: .
j_call: TRBJ1-6
d_call: .
v_call: TRBV27
cdr3_nt: TGTGCCAGCAGTTTGCTGAGCTCCTATAATTCACCCCTCCACTTT
cdr3_aa: CASSLLSSYNSPLHF

clone_size: .
j_call: TRBJ2-4
d_call: .
v_call: TRBV5-1
cdr3_nt: TGCGCCAGCAGCTTTAGGACAGTACTAGCCAAAAACATTCAGTACTTC
cdr3_aa: CASSFRTVLAKNIQYF

clone_size: .
j_call: TRBJ2-6
d_call: TRBD1
v_call: TRBV5-4
cdr3_nt: TGTGCCAGCAGTTCGACAGGGACTGGGGCCAACGTCCTGACTTTC
cdr3_aa: CASSSTGTGANVLTF

clone_size: .
j_call: TRBJ2-7
d_call: .
v_call: TRBV30
cdr3_nt: TGTGCCTGGAGGGGGTCGGGCGGATCCTACGAGCAGTACTTC
cdr3_aa: CAWRGSGGSYEQYF

clone_size: once
j_call: TRBJ2-7
d_call: TRBD2
v_call: TRBV10-2
cdr3_nt: TGCGCCAGCAGTCCGACCGGGACTAGCGGGAGAAACGAGCAGTACTTC
cdr3_aa: CASSPTGTSGRNEQYF

clone_size: .
j_call: TRBJ2-7
d_call: TRBD1
v_call: TRBV7-9
cdr3_nt: TGTGCCAGCAGCCCACGAGGGACAGGGAGTTCCTACGAGCAGTACTTC
cdr3_aa: CASSPRGTGSSYEQYF

clone_size: .
j_call: TRBJ1-3
d_call: .
v_call: TRBV6-4
cdr3_nt: TGTGCCAGCAGTGACCCCGGACAGAAAGAGTCCTCTGGAAACACCATATATTTT
cdr3_aa: CASSDPGQKESSGNTIYF

clone_size: .
j_call: TRBJ2-7
d_call: TRBD1
v_call: TRBV28
cdr3_nt: TGTGCCAGCAGCCCTGGACAGGCTCCCTACGAGCAGTACTTC
cdr3_aa: CASSPGQAPYEQYF

clone_size: .
j_call: TRBJ1-1
d_call: .
v_call: TRBV5-1
cdr3_nt: TGCGCCAGCAGCTTGGCCGGCGGGTACACTGAAGCTTTCTTT
cdr3_aa: CASSLAGGYTEAFF

clone_size: .
j_call: TRBJ2-2
d_call: .
v_call: TRBV5-5
cdr3_nt: TGTGCCAGCAGCTGGGGGACACATCCGACCGGGGAGCTGTTTTTT
cdr3_aa: CASSWGTHPTGELFF

clone_size: .
j_call: TRBJ2-7
d_call: .
v_call: TRBV6-2/TRBV6-3
cdr3_nt: TGTGCCAGCAGTTACCACGACTCCTACGAGCAGTACTTC
cdr3_aa: CASSYHDSYEQYF

clone_size: .
j_call: TRBJ2-7
d_call: TRBD1
v_call: TRBV15
cdr3_nt: TGTGCCACCAGCAGCGCCGGGACAGGGAACTACGAGCAGTACTTC
cdr3_aa: CATSSAGTGNYEQYF

clone_size: once
j_call: TRBJ1-1
d_call: .
v_call: TRBV7-6
cdr3_nt: TGTGCCAGCAGCGACACCCCACAGGGGAACACTGAAGCTTTCTTT
cdr3_aa: CASSDTPQGNTEAFF

clone_size: .
j_call: TRBJ1-1
d_call: TRBD1
v_call: TRBV30
cdr3_nt: TGTGCCTGGACGCCGGACAGGGCCACTGAAGCTTTCTTT
cdr3_aa: CAWTPDRATEAFF

clone_size: .
j_call: TRBJ1-4
d_call: TRBD1
v_call: TRBV28
cdr3_nt: TGTGCCAGCAGTTTTGCCGGACAGGGGAAAAAACTGTTTTTT
cdr3_aa: CASSFAGQGKKLFF

clone_size: once
j_call: TRBJ1-1
d_call: .
v_call: TRBV6-4
cdr3_nt: TGTGCCAGCAGTTCCGGACCAGGGAACACTGAAGCTTTCTTT
cdr3_aa: CASSSGPGNTEAFF

clone_size: .
j_call: TRBJ1-1
d_call: TRBD1
v_call: TRBV30
cdr3_nt: TGTGCCTGGAACCAGAAGACAGGGCCCATGAACACTGAAGCTTTCTTT
cdr3_aa: CAWNQKTGPMNTEAFF

clone_size: .
j_call: TRBJ2-1
d_call: .
v_call: TRBV6-1
cdr3_nt: TGTGCCAGCAGTGAAGCGATTTTGGTCGCCTCCTACAATGAGCAGTTCTTC
cdr3_aa: CASSEAILVASYNEQFF

clone_size: .
j_call: TRBJ1-4
d_call: .
v_call: TRBV7-9
cdr3_nt: TGTGCCAGCAGCCCGACCGGGACAAGGCCTGAAAAACTGTTTTTT
cdr3_aa: CASSPTGTRPEKLFF

clone_size: .
j_call: TRBJ1-1
d_call: TRBD1
v_call: TRBV3-1/TRBV3-2
cdr3_nt: TGTGCCAGCAGCCATCAGGGGGCCACTGAAGCTTTCTTT
cdr3_aa: CASSHQGATEAFF

clone_size: .
j_call: TRBJ2-5
d_call: .
v_call: TRBV29-1
cdr3_nt: TGCAGCGGTAGCGGTGAAGAGACCCAGTACTTC
cdr3_aa: CSGSGEETQYF

clone_size: .
j_call: TRBJ2-3
d_call: .
v_call: TRBV19
cdr3_nt: TGTGCCAGTAGTAGGGGACACACAGATACGCAGTATTTT
cdr3_aa: CASSRGHTDTQYF